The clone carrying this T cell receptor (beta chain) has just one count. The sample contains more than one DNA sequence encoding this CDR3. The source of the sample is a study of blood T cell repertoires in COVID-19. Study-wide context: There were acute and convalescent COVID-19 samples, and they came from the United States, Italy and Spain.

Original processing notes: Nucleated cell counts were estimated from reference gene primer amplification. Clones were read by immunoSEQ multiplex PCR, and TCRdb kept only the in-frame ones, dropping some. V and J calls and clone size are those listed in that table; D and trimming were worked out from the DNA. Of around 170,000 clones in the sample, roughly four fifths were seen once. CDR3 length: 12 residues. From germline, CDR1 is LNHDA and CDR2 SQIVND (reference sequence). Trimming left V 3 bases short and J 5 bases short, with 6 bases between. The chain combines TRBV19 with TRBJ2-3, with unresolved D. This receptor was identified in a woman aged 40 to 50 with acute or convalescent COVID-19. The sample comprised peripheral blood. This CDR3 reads CASSISGDTQYF. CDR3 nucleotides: TGTGCCAGTAGTATTTCCGGAGATACGCAGTATTTT.